The text below deals with one T cell receptor beta chain. The antigen it binds to is not known. Per-base qualities were not stored, and no clone one base away is much larger. Including the terminal cysteine and phenylalanine, the CDR3 comprises 16 residues. Here the CDR3 DNA is all that survives: 48 bases in frame from base 1. CDR1 and CDR2 (KGHSH, LQKENI) derive from the germline V gene. The trim is 3 bases for V and 1 base for J, with a gap of 14 bases between the germline ends. Library method: the immunoSEQ multiplex PCR assay. The table was pulled from immuneACCESS by TCRdb, which kept in-frame rearrangements only. Such tables lose some clones; where checked, under half of the loss comes from unresolved V genes, and the rest has no known cause. The sample table holds some 85,000 clones, of which approximately 97% were seen once. The ten largest clonotypes hold approximately 0.32% of the sample.

This record belongs to a study of technical replicates of blood from several donors (dated by TCRdb to 2017 to 2019). This sequence uses TRBV18 and TRBJ2-3; TRBD1 might be the D gene, on 5 matching bases. This TCR was recovered from a human donor in good health. Source material: T cells isolated from PBMCs. The sequenced DNA: TGTGCCAGCTCACCGGGGCAGGGCCTAGGCACAGATACGCAGTATTTT. This translates into CASSPGQGLGTDTQYF. When the CDR3 is completed using the reference TRBV18 and TRBJ2-3 genes on either side, the full variable domain is NAGVMQNPRHLVRRRGQEARLRCSPMKGHSHVYWYRQLPEEGLKFMVYLQKENIIDESGMPKERFSAEFPKEGPSILRIQQVVRGDSAAYFCASSPGQGLGTDTQYFGPGTRLTVL.